These 28 T cell receptor beta chains were all obtained from the same sample, sequenced in a study of T cell responses to AZD1222 COVID-19 vaccine. Only in-frame clones appear in the TCRdb table, and some are missing; sequencing was by immunoSEQ multiplex PCR. The sample holds about 73,000 clones; approximately 92% are singletons and the top ten take 7% to 10%. Sequencing was performed on peripheral blood, taken 28 days after the second AZD1222 dose. Receptor source: an adult who received the AZD1222 COVID-19 vaccine.

The rearrangement links TRBV4-3 to TRBJ2-1; D uncertain. Germline V gene data show CDR1 as LGHNA and CDR2 as YSLEER. This CDR3 contains 15 residues. With 3 bases removed from V and 0 bases from J, the gap between germline ends came to 9 bases. CDR3 DNA sequence: TGCGCCAGCAGCCACGATTTATCCTCCTACAATGAGCAGTTCTTC. Protein: CASSHDLSSYNEQFF.

The CDR3 DNA is TGTGCCAGCAGCAAGCTCGGGGGGGCCTCCCCCTACGAGCAGTACTTC. Translating gives CASSKLGGASPYEQYF. The V and J genes are TRBV7-9 and TRBJ2-7, with 8 positions matching TRBD2. Germline CDR1 SEHNR, CDR2 FQNEAQ (reference sequence). The CDR3 is 16 residues long. V trimming: 5 bases; J trimming: 2 bases; junction bases outside the gene matches: 11.

This clone was recorded a few times. The chain couples TRBV28 to TRBJ1-2; D is undetermined. Germline V CDR1 and CDR2: MDHEN, SYDVKM. This CDR3 comprises 14 residues. Trimming cost V 7 bases and J 5 bases, with 17 bases left between them. The DNA for the CDR3 is TGTGCCAGCACTTACTTAGGGCAGAGTTATGGCTACACCTTC. Translation: CASTYLGQSYGYTF.

V is TRBV29-1 and J is TRBJ1-2; D is unclear. Germline values: CDR1 SQVTM, CDR2 ANQGSEA. V was clipped by 3 bases and J by 4 bases, with 15 bases between them. There are 14 residues in the CDR3. The CDR3 protein is CSVDSLDVLYGYTF. The CDR3 region has the DNA TGCAGCGTTGATTCCCTTGACGTACTCTATGGCTACACCTTC. Supplemented by reference TRBV29-1 and TRBJ1-2, the full variable domain reads SAVISQKPSRDICQRGTSLTIQCQVDSQVTMMFWYRQQPGQSLTLIATANQGSEATYESGFVIDKFPISRPNLTFSTLTVSNMSPEDSSIYLCSVDSLDVLYGYTFGSGTRLTVV.

The gene calls are TRBV7-3 and TRBJ2-2; no reliable D call. The CDR3 has 14 residues. Trimming removed 0 bases from V and 7 bases from J, with 9 bases in between. The V gene's germline CDR1 is SGHTA and CDR2 FQGTGA. CDR3 nucleotides: TGTGCCAGCAGCTTAACGCCCCCGGACGGGGAGCTGTTTTTT. Protein: CASSLTPPDGELFF.

This chain joins TRBV7-2 and TRBJ1-1; the match to TRBD1 covers 8 bases. With 3 bases clipped from V and 6 bases from J, the junction kept 6 bases outside the gene matches. The germline V gene encodes CDR1 SGHTA and CDR2 FQGNSA. The CDR3 covers 14 residues. The CDR3 DNA sequence: TGTGCCAGCAGCTTTAGGGGGGGACAGGCTGAAGCTTTCTTT. Its translation: CASSFRGGQAEAFF.

V is TRBV19 and J is TRBJ1-1, with 10 bases lining up with TRBD1. The CDR3 loop spans 14 amino acids. Germline V gene data show CDR1 as LNHDA and CDR2 as SQIVND (reference sequence). J was trimmed by 4 bases and V by 7 bases; bases with no gene match: 6. The CDR3 reads CASIPTGGITEAFF. The DNA of the CDR3 is TGTGCCAGTATTCCGACAGGGGGCATCACTGAAGCTTTCTTT.

This clone showed up just a few times. This sequence joins TRBV11-3 and TRBJ2-2; 9 bases align to TRBD1. The germline gives CDR1 SGHNT, CDR2 YENEEA. V trimming: 4 bases; J trimming: 5 bases; junction bases outside the gene matches: 5. The CDR3 contains 15 residues. The CDR3 DNA sequence: TGTGCCAGCAGCTCCCGGACAGGGGATACCGGGGAGCTGTTTTTT. Its protein product is CASSSRTGDTGELFF.

The V gene is TRBV6-1, the J gene TRBJ1-1; 7 nucleotides line up with TRBD1. Unmatched junction bases numbered 10, after V lost 2 bases and J lost 4 bases. The CDR3 runs 16 residues. Germline V gene data show CDR1 as MNHNS and CDR2 as SASEGT. In DNA form, the CDR3 reads TGTGCCAGCAGTGAATGGATAGGGGGCGCCTCCACTGAAGCTTTCTTT. This sequence encodes CASSEWIGGASTEAFF.

This chain links TRBV7-9 with TRBJ1-1; 9 bases map to TRBD1. With 5 bases clipped from V and 5 bases from J, the junction kept 6 bases outside the gene matches. The germline V gene encodes CDR1 SEHNR and CDR2 FQNEAQ (reference sequence). The CDR3 sequence is 14 residues long. The DNA for the CDR3 is TGTGCCAGCAGCCCACAGGGGGCTGGTACTGAAGCTTTCTTT. Encoded protein: CASSPQGAGTEAFF. The variable domain in full, completed from reference TRBV7-9 and TRBJ1-1, reads DTGVSQNPRHKITKRGQNVTFRCDPISEHNRLYWYRQTLGQGPEFLTYFQNEAQLEKSRLLSDRFSAERPKGSFSTLEIQRTEQGDSAMYLCASSPQGAGTEAFFGQGTRLTVV.

The genes are TRBV28 and TRBJ1-1; D remains unclear. Germline CDR1 and CDR2: MDHEN and SYDVKM. V dropped 2 bases and J dropped 0 bases, with 4 bases sitting between them. CDR3 length: 13 residues. CDR3 sequence reads: CASSLALNTEAFF. CDR3 DNA: TGTGCCAGCAGTTTAGCCTTGAACACTGAAGCTTTCTTT.

This clone was picked up one time. V is TRBV5-4 and J is TRBJ1-4; possibly TRBD1 for D (5 bases). This CDR3 spans 16 amino acids. Per the germline V gene, CDR1 is SGHNT and CDR2 is YYREEE (reference sequence). Trimming took 4 bases from V and 5 from J, leaving 18 bases between them. CDR3 amino acids: CASSDSLTDKNEKLFF. The CDR3, as DNA: TGTGCCAGCAGCGACTCGCTGACAGACAAGAATGAAAAACTGTTTTTT. Together with reference TRBV5-4 and TRBJ1-4, the CDR3 gives the full variable domain: ETGVTQSPTHLIKTRGQQVTLRCSSQSGHNTVSWYQQALGQGPQFIFQYYREEENGRGNFPPRFSGLQFPNYSSELNVNALELDDSALYLCASSDSLTDKNEKLFFGSGTQLSVL.

This clone was seen just once. The CDR3 DNA sequence: TGTGCCAGCAGTGTGTGGGGCCAGGCCGGGGAGCTGTTTTTT. Translating gives CASSVWGQAGELFF. The chain is built from TRBV2 and TRBJ2-2; D might be TRBD1 (5 bases). The V gene lost 4 bases and the J gene lost 6 bases, with 12 bases spanning the gap. This CDR3 has 14 residues. Looked up from germline, CDR1 is SNHLY and CDR2 is FYNNEI. The variable domain in full, completed from reference TRBV2 and TRBJ2-2, reads EPEVTQTPSHQVTQMGQEVILRCVPISNHLYFYWYRQILGQKVEFLVSFYNNEISEKSEIFDDQFSVERPDGSNFTLKIRSTKLEDSAMYFCASSVWGQAGELFFGEGSRLTVL.

The genes are TRBV7-3 and TRBJ2-1; 8 bases map to TRBD1. This CDR3 is 15 amino acids long. The germline gives CDR1 SGHTA, CDR2 FQGTGA. The trim removed 5 bases at V and 2 bases at J, leaving 5 bases unmatched. The CDR3 DNA sequence: TGTGCCAGCAGCCTAGCAGGGGGCACCTACAATGAGCAGTTCTTC. Translated: CASSLAGGTYNEQFF.

This clone was seen only once. The rearrangement uses TRBV30 and TRBJ2-2; D gene ambiguous. The CDR3 is 12 residues long. Germline V CDR1 and CDR2: GTSNPN, SVGIG (reference sequence). Trimming pared 6 bases from V and 0 bases from J, leaving 5 bases between. The CDR3 DNA sequence: TGTGCCTGCTCATCGAACACCGGGGAGCTGTTTTTT. Its translation: CACSSNTGELFF.

The chain employs TRBV27 and TRBJ2-5; 7 nucleotides align to TRBD1. J lost 4 bases, V lost 5 bases, and 10 bases had no gene match. Germline V gives CDR1 MNHEY, CDR2 SMNVEV (reference sequence). The CDR3 has 15 amino acids. The CDR3 sequence: CASSTKTGSRETQYF. CDR3 bases: TGTGCCAGCAGTACAAAGACAGGGAGTAGAGAGACCCAGTACTTC.

V is TRBV9 and J is TRBJ2-1, with a tentative D call TRBD2 (6 bases). The CDR3 length is 15 residues. The ends were cut back, 4 bases at V and 3 bases at J, with 14 bases in the middle. Germline assignment: CDR1 SGDLS and CDR2 YYNGEE. The CDR3 sequence is CASSPWEVDYNEQFF. The CDR3 DNA reads TGTGCCAGCAGCCCCTGGGAGGTTGACTACAATGAGCAGTTCTTC.

This chain links TRBV6-5 with TRBJ1-5; no definite D call. This CDR3 is built from 15 residues. V lost 8 bases and J lost 3, with 17 bases in between. Germline-derived CDR1 and CDR2 are MNHEY and SVGAGI. The CDR3 is CASSEVRGNNQPQHF. The DNA for the CDR3 is TGTGCCAGCTCCGAGGTGCGTGGGAACAATCAGCCCCAGCATTTT.

This chain joins TRBV5-1 and TRBJ2-5, with 10 bases that match TRBD1. V was pared by 4 bases and J by 2 bases, with 5 bases of the junction left unmatched. The CDR3 spans 15 residues. Germline CDR1 and CDR2: SGHRS and YFSETQ. The CDR3 loop reads CASSERTGGQETQYF. CDR3 coding DNA: TGCGCCAGCAGCGAGCGGACAGGGGGGCAAGAGACCCAGTACTTC. The whole variable domain, remainder taken from reference TRBV5-1 and TRBJ2-5, is KAGVTQTPRYLIKTRGQQVTLSCSPISGHRSVSWYQQTPGQGLQFLFEYFSETQRNKGNFPGRFSGRQFSNSRSEMNVSTLELGDSALYLCASSERTGGQETQYFGPGTRLLVL.

This sequence joins TRBV3-1 (or the pseudogene TRBV3-2) and TRBJ1-1; TRBD1 matches 8 bases. The CDR3 totals 14 residues. The germline V gene has CDR1 LGHDT and CDR2 YNNKEL (reference sequence). The J segment lost 5 bases and the V segment lost 4 bases, leaving 6 bases of the junction unmatched. As DNA, the CDR3 is TGTGCCAGCAGCCGAGTCAGGGGGCTAACTGAAGCTTTCTTT. Its protein product is CASSRVRGLTEAFF.

The rearrangement joins TRBV14 to TRBJ1-2; possible D gene TRBD1, 6 bases. This CDR3 has 14 amino acids. V was trimmed by 4 bases and J by 6 bases, leaving 15 bases between them. Germline lookup yields CDR1 SGHDN and CDR2 FVKESK. CDR3 DNA sequence: TGTGCCAGCAGCCGCTCACAGGGATTCAATGGCTACACCTTC. Residues: CASSRSQGFNGYTF.

V gene TRBV3-1 (or the pseudogene TRBV3-2) combines with J gene TRBJ1-4; no firm D call. This CDR3 has 15 residues. Trimming pared 7 bases from V and 2 bases from J, leaving 14 bases between. Germline lookup yields CDR1 LGHDT and CDR2 YNNKEL (reference sequence). CDR3 DNA sequence: TGTGCCAGCACAATCTCTGGAAGGACTAATGAAAAACTGTTTTTT. Translation gives CASTISGRTNEKLFF.

This clone was found a few times. Possible read error: a much larger clone is one base away. The chain joins TRBV21-1 to TRBJ2-3; TRBD2, the table's D call, was not compared with the DNA. TRBV21-1 is a recognized pseudogene. The CDR3 length is 19 residues. This CDR3 reads CASSRAGTSGGAGPDTQYF. In nucleotides, the CDR3 is TGTGCCAGCAGCAGGGCCGGGACTAGCGGGGGGGCGGGCCCAGATACGCAGTATTTT.

The V and J genes are TRBV7-8 and TRBJ1-4, with a weak D call TRBD1 (5 bases). The CDR3 is 14 residues long. Germline lookup yields CDR1 SGHVS and CDR2 FQNEAQ. Between the trimmed V and J ends, which lost 2 bases and 8 bases, there was a span of 12 bases. CDR3 sequence: CASSLLGPGEKLFF. As DNA, the CDR3 is TGTGCCAGCAGCTTATTGGGGCCAGGGGAAAAACTGTTTTTT.

The rearrangement joins TRBV19 to TRBJ1-1; D gene ambiguous. V lost 5 bases and J lost 1, with 8 bases in between. CDR1 is LNHDA, CDR2 SQIVND, per germline (reference sequence). This CDR3 has 13 residues. The CDR3 bases are TGTGCCAGTAGTGCCCCCGGGAACACTGAAGCTTTCTTT. Translating it yields CASSAPGNTEAFF.

This clone was seen only a few times. This chain joins TRBV19 and TRBJ1-3; D is unclear. V was shortened by 3 bases and J by 4 bases, with 13 bases between the two germline ends. Germline CDR1 LNHDA, CDR2 SQIVND (reference sequence). The CDR3 is made up of 15 amino acids. The CDR3 here is CASSIYPGLGNTIYF. The DNA of the CDR3 is TGTGCCAGTAGTATCTATCCGGGTCTAGGAAACACCATATATTTT.

The V call is TRBV4-1, the J call TRBJ2-7; tentatively, D is TRBD1 (6 bases). This CDR3 comprises 15 residues. Germline loops: CDR1 MGHRA, CDR2 YSYEKL. V dropped 6 bases and J dropped 2 bases, with 17 bases sitting between them. The CDR3 coding sequence is TGCGCCAGCAGTCACCTTGGACAGAACCCCTACGAGCAGTACTTC. Translating it yields CASSHLGQNPYEQYF.

This chain connects TRBV7-9 to TRBJ2-1; D call uncertain. V shed 6 bases and J shed 2 bases, with 5 bases lying between them. CDR1 SEHNR and CDR2 FQNEAQ come from the germline V gene (reference sequence). This CDR3 has 12 amino acids. CDR3 loop: CASRQTYNEQFF. The CDR3 nucleotides read TGTGCCAGCAGACAGACCTACAATGAGCAGTTCTTC.